This T cell receptor (beta chain) is from a study of T cells in Graves' hyperthyroidism and ophthalmopathy (dated by TCRdb to between 2019 and 2020). Background on the whole study: Peripheral blood was sampled at the time of initial diagnosis, prior to any treatment. A discovery cohort of approximately 100 patients, approximately 44 with Graves' ophthalmopathy and about 58 with stable Graves' hyperthyroidism, was used to find distinguishing TCR V-J signatures. An independent validation cohort of around 19 hyperthyroidism patients and some 15 patients who later progressed to ophthalmopathy tested prospective prediction of ophthalmopathy. The 75 to 100 discovery patients were divided at random into training and test sets in a 7:3 ratio. Thyroid tissue and blood T-cell repertoires from about six Graves' hyperthyroidism patients were also compared in the study. Once sampling was done, hyperthyroidism patients were given methimazole at a starting dose of 30 mg daily, whereas ophthalmopathy patients were given high-dose intravenous methylprednisolone. The paper reports TCR Vbeta CDR3 sequencing of approximately 130 peripheral blood samples: approximately 41 ophthalmopathy, 70 to 85 hyperthyroidism and around 17 progressor patients. On the study overall, not on this receptor specifically: Ophthalmopathy was separated from stable hyperthyroidism by a 13 V-J signature model, with approximately 85% sensitivity and 81% to 82% specificity obtained in cross-validation and 80%/75% obtained in testing. No statistical method was used to set the sample size in advance, and investigators knew the group allocation. In validation, the model predicted progression to ophthalmopathy with roughly 66% sensitivity and approximately 74% specificity, a median of approximately 6.5 months before onset. Most expanded thyroid clonotypes (frequency above 0.001) were also detected in blood, a finding suggesting that blood repertoires may reflect thyroid immune responses.

There are 12 amino acids in the CDR3, from cysteine to phenylalanine inclusive. The entry retains the CDR3 DNA only, 36 bases that are in frame from base 1. V is reduced by 5 bases and J by 1 base, leaving a spacing of 3 bases between them. This clonotype was found many times. Its antigen remains unidentified. The input lacks base qualities; no much larger clone sits a single base away. Ophthalmopathy patients had moderately to severely active disease, with a Clinical Activity Score of 3 or more, a NOSPECS grade of 4 or more, and a disease duration of less than 3 months. The study excluded patients with uncontrolled infections, other autoimmune diseases, pregnancy or lactation. Diagnoses were based on clinical symptoms, serum thyroxine and TRAb, thyroid ultrasound and orbital computed tomography. Ficoll-Paque density gradient centrifugation was used to isolate PBMCs from approximately 11 ml of fresh peripheral blood. Total RNA was extracted using Trizol reagent, and RNA quality was assessed on an Agilent 2100 Bioanalyzer.

TCR beta CDR3 regions were amplified from RNA transcripts. The TCR CDR3 was subjected to a first round of RT-PCR using the HTBI primer set and the Qiagen OneStep RT-PCR kit. The libraries were constructed in a second round of multiplex PCR and then size-selected and purified. The libraries were sequenced on an Illumina HiSeq2000 using paired-end 100 bp reads. The published analysis was carried out like this. Raw data were processed with SOAPnuke, discarding reads with adapters, uncalled bases, mean Phred below 15, or no exact constant-primer or identifier match. High-quality paired reads were merged with COPE v1.2.5, and unique nucleotide sequences were defined as clonotypes. MiTCR v1.1 was used to align clonotypes to the IMGT TRBV, TRBD and TRBJ reference segments. Only V-J combinations with frequency above 0.0001, covering about 99% of repertoires, were analysed. The TCS score was defined as the ratio of F50 (clonal expansion) to E x V (chaos), calculated using BLOSUM62-based TCRdist between CDR3 peptides within each V-J. Welch's t-statistics and random forest reduced 500 to 650 V-J features to fewer than 15, which were used in a naive Bayes classifier (R e1071). The public reads were run again by TCRdb, first through fastp at Q25 and then through MiXCR, and only productive beta chains were kept. One record per CDR3 amino acid sequence lists the most common genes and DNA. The V and J calls here are based on TCRdb, not the publication. A total of hundreds of thousands of distinct CDR3 sequences appear in this sample, roughly 15% of them only once. Jointly, the top ten make up about a third of the sample.

The source is a woman aged 40-49 years with Graves' ophthalmopathy. The specimen sequenced was blood. Rearrangement joined TRBV12-3 or TRBV12-4 to TRBJ1-3; the D segment cannot be called with confidence. At the DNA level, the sequence is TGTGCCAGCAGTGAGTCTGGAAACACCATATATTTT. It translates as CASSESGNTIYF.